The 26 T cell receptor beta chains below all came from one sample that was sequenced in a study of identical twins. TCRdb re-analysed the 5' RACE reads in MiXCR, keeping a single row per CDR3 protein. The sample holds 1.5 million or so distinct CDR3 sequences, 25% to 35% seen once. Sequenced sample: cord blood. These receptors were obtained from a newborn girl in good health.

In this sample, this clonotype turned up a few times. The CDR3 loop is CASSLQGGGADTQYF. CDR3 nucleotides: TGTGCCAGCAGTCTCCAAGGGGGAGGAGCAGATACGCAGTATTTT. This chain joins TRBV12-3 or TRBV12-4 and TRBJ2-3; perhaps D is TRBD1 or TRBD2 (6 bases each). The germline V and J ends were trimmed by 5 bases and 4 bases, with 16 bases remaining between them. This CDR3 has 15 amino acids.

This clonotype was counted between two and nine times. This rearrangement joins TRBV28 to TRBJ2-3; the match to TRBD2 covers 8 bases. Germline CDR1 reads MDHEN; CDR2 reads SYDVKM. V lost 0 bases and J lost 6; bases outside the gene matches: 11. The CDR3 totals 17 residues. The CDR3 region has the DNA TGTGCCAGCAGTTTATGGGAAATTAGCGGGGTGCTTGATACGCAGTATTTT. Encoded protein: CASSLWEISGVLDTQYF.

This clonotype was picked up a small number of times. J is TRBJ1-6 and V is TRBV7-2; D remains unclear. CDR3 length: 14 residues. V dropped 1 base and J dropped 10 bases, with 11 bases sitting between them. CDR1 and CDR2 (germline): SGHTA, FQGNSA. The chain's CDR3 is CASSLGVSKSPLHF. The CDR3 DNA reads TGTGCCAGCAGCTTAGGGGTCTCTAAATCACCCCTCCACTTT.

This clonotype was seen a handful of times. V gene TRBV20-1 combines with J gene TRBJ2-1; 7 bases map to TRBD2. The V gene's germline CDR1 is DFQATT and CDR2 SNEGSKA (reference sequence). The CDR3 has 14 amino acids. Trimming took 5 bases from V and 4 from J; bases not matched to a gene: 8. The CDR3, as DNA: TGCAGTGCTCCCTTAGCGGGCCTATACAATGAGCAGTTCTTC. It codes for CSAPLAGLYNEQFF.

The chain employs TRBV4-2 and TRBJ1-2; 9 nucleotides agree with TRBD1. In germline, CDR1 is LGHNA, CDR2 YNFKEQ. Trimming at V came to 1 base and at J to 3 bases, leaving 3 bases not matched to a gene. This CDR3 has 15 residues. Written as DNA, the CDR3 is TGTGCCAGCAGCCAAGTCGGGACAGGGCACTATGGCTACACCTTC. As protein: CASSQVGTGHYGYTF.

CDR3 in DNA: TGTGCCAGCACCCTAGGTACAGATACGCAGTATTTT. Residues: CASTLGTDTQYF. This sequence joins TRBV21-1 and TRBJ2-3. TRBV21-1 is listed as a pseudogene. The CDR3 sequence is 12 residues long.

The table lists this clonotype with a few counts. This chain links TRBV28 with TRBJ1-5; D uncertain. The V gene lost 3 bases and the J gene lost 0 bases, with 12 bases spanning the gap. CDR1 and CDR2 from the germline V gene are MDHEN and SYDVKM. CDR3 length equals 16 residues. In DNA, the CDR3 is TGTGCCAGCAGTTTTCTCGGGGTTGGTAGCAATCAGCCCCAGCATTTT. Translation gives CASSFLGVGSNQPQHF.

This clonotype occurred a few times. Written as DNA, the CDR3 is TGTGCCACCGCCCGGACAAGTTCCTACAATGAGCAGTTCTTC. This codes for CATARTSSYNEQFF. The chain recombines TRBV24-1 with TRBJ2-1; tentatively, D is TRBD1 (5 bases). CDR3 length: 14 amino acids. CDR1 is KGHDR, CDR2 SFDVKD, per germline. The germline V and J ends were trimmed by 9 bases and 1 base, with 12 bases remaining between them.

The V gene is TRBV7-9, the J gene TRBJ1-1, with no clear D. The CDR3 is 15 amino acids. Germline loops: CDR1 SEHNR, CDR2 FQNEAQ (reference sequence). V lost 2 bases, J lost 1 base, and 11 bases lay in between. The CDR3: CASSLILVQNTEAFF. The CDR3 nucleotides are TGTGCCAGCAGCTTAATCTTGGTACAGAACACTGAAGCTTTCTTT.

This clonotype was seen a single time. The chain carries TRBV4-1 and TRBJ1-5, with 10 bases fitting TRBD1. CDR1 is MGHRA, CDR2 YSYEKL, per germline. With 4 bases clipped from V and 1 base from J, the junction kept 7 bases outside the gene matches. The length of the CDR3 is 17 residues. In nucleotides, the CDR3 is TGCGCCAGCAGCCCCTGGACAGGGGGAATGAGCAATCAGCCCCAGCATTTT. Translated, it gives CASSPWTGGMSNQPQHF.

The chain carries TRBV5-1 and TRBJ2-1; 10 bases align to TRBD2. The germline gives CDR1 SGHRS, CDR2 YFSETQ. The CDR3 loop spans 13 amino acids. V was pared by 2 bases and J by 13 bases, with 6 bases of the junction left unmatched. The CDR3 DNA reads as TGCGCCAGCAGCTTAACTAGCGGGGAGACCCAGTTCTTC. Its protein is CASSLTSGETQFF.

This clonotype turned up a few times. The chain recombines TRBV20-1 with TRBJ2-5; tentatively, D is TRBD2 (6 bases). In germline, CDR1 is DFQATT, CDR2 SNEGSKA (reference sequence). The CDR3 is 13 residues long. Trimming left V 6 bases short and J 3 bases short, with 14 bases between. The chain's CDR3 is CSARPGVEETQYF. DNA for the CDR3: TGCAGTGCGCGACCGGGGGTTGAAGAGACCCAGTACTTC.

Notes on this clonotype: A much larger clonotype is one base distant, so this may be a read error. V and J are TRBV12-3 or TRBV12-4 and TRBJ2-3; D gene uncertain. The CDR3 is 13 amino acids. Deletions cut 4 bases from V and 4 bases from J, with 9 bases between. CDR3 nucleotide sequence: TGTGCCAGCAGTTGGTTACCCCCAGATACGCAGTATTTT. This gives the protein CASSWLPPDTQYF.

The chain links TRBV20-1 to TRBJ2-1, with a weak D call TRBD2 (5 bases). V dropped 1 base and J dropped 3 bases, with 13 bases sitting between them. The CDR3 runs 15 residues. Germline-derived CDR1 and CDR2 are DFQATT and SNEGSKA (reference sequence). Here the CDR3 reads CSARAWGRGYNEQFF. The CDR3 DNA sequence: TGCAGTGCTAGAGCGTGGGGTCGGGGCTACAATGAGCAGTTCTTC.

This clonotype was detected a few times. This sequence joins TRBV28 and TRBJ1-1; D uncertain. The CDR3 sequence is 15 residues long. Germline V gene data show CDR1 as MDHEN and CDR2 as SYDVKM. V lost 7 bases to trimming and J lost 1 base, with 16 bases between them. CDR3 protein: CASTPHGSGNTEAFF. For the CDR3, the DNA is TGTGCCAGCACTCCGCACGGTAGCGGGAACACTGAAGCTTTCTTT.

Only one count was recorded for this clonotype. The genes are TRBV4-1 and TRBJ2-1, with 10 bases aligning to TRBD2. CDR3 length: 17 residues. The V segment lost 3 bases and the J segment 0 bases; nucleotides outside the gene matches: 5. The germline CDR1 and CDR2 sequences are MGHRA and YSYEKL. The DNA of the CDR3 is TGCGCCAGCAGCCAGATTAGCGGGAGGAGCTCCTACAATGAGCAGTTCTTC. Its protein product is CASSQISGRSSYNEQFF.

This clonotype has only one observation. This sequence joins TRBV12-3 or TRBV12-4 and TRBJ2-1; 12 nucleotides line up with TRBD2. The DNA matches TRBJ2-7 better at its end, which makes the J call doubtful. This CDR3 is built from 17 residues. In DNA, the CDR3 is TGTGCCAGCAGTCCAAGGACTAGCGGGATGGCCTACAATGAGCAGTACTTC. As protein: CASSPRTSGMAYNEQYF.

J is TRBJ2-1 and V is TRBV20-1; 7 bases fit TRBD2. The CDR3 contains 13 residues. Trimming cost V 7 bases and J 9 bases; bases outside gene matches: 12. Germline assignment: CDR1 DFQATT and CDR2 SNEGSKA (reference sequence). CDR3 residues: CSGAPIAGIEQFF. CDR3 in DNA: TGCAGTGGCGCACCAATAGCGGGCATTGAGCAGTTCTTC.

The chain uses TRBV12-3 or TRBV12-4 and TRBJ1-4; D not resolved. Trimming stripped 6 bases from V and 1 base from J, with 12 bases between. CDR3 size: 15 residues. In DNA form, the CDR3 reads TGTGCCAGCAGGGGAAGGACGGTAACTAATGAAAAACTGTTTTTT. This translates into CASRGRTVTNEKLFF.

This sequence joins TRBV20-1 and TRBJ2-7; D ambiguous. Germline values: CDR1 DFQATT, CDR2 SNEGSKA (reference sequence). The CDR3 is 13 amino acids. Trimming took 4 bases from V and 1 from J, leaving 11 bases between them. For the CDR3, the DNA is TGCAGTGCTAACCCCCCGAGGTCCTACGAGCAGTACTTC. Its translation is CSANPPRSYEQYF.

Ten or more counts support this clonotype. This chain connects TRBV29-1 to TRBJ1-2; possible D gene TRBD1, 5 bases. The CDR3 has 13 residues. The V and J ends lost 3 bases and 4 bases respectively, with 12 bases between them. Germline V gene data show CDR1 as SQVTM and CDR2 as ANQGSEA. The CDR3 nucleotides are TGCAGCGTTGACGGTTTGCAGGGCTATGGCTACACCTTC. Its protein is CSVDGLQGYGYTF.

This rearrangement joins TRBV20-1 to TRBJ2-3, with a possible D match to TRBD1 (5 bases). Trimming took off 6 bases at V and 6 bases at J, with 10 bases between the two ends. The CDR3 is made up of 11 amino acids. Germline V CDR1 and CDR2: DFQATT, SNEGSKA (reference sequence). The chain's CDR3 is CSANPGDTQYF. The CDR3 nucleotides read TGCAGTGCCAACCCAGGGGATACGCAGTATTTT.

The chain joins TRBV19 to TRBJ2-5, with D perhaps matching TRBD2 (6 bases). The V gene's germline CDR1 is LNHDA and CDR2 SQIVND (reference sequence). CDR3 length: 12 residues. V was shortened by 3 bases and J by 5 bases, with 7 bases between the two germline ends. CDR3 residues: CASSIAGETQYF. In nucleotides, the CDR3 is TGTGCCAGTAGTATCGCGGGGGAGACCCAGTACTTC.

The genes are TRBV6-2 or TRBV6-3 and TRBJ1-2; 7 bases are shared with TRBD1. This CDR3 comprises 15 residues. Germline V CDR1 and CDR2: MNHEY, SVGEGT. Trimming cost V 0 bases and J 8 bases; bases outside gene matches: 9. The CDR3 region has the DNA TGTGCCAGCAGTTACTCAGCGACAGGGACGAGGGGCTACACCTTC. Translation gives CASSYSATGTRGYTF.

This chain connects TRBV10-3 to TRBJ1-5, with D possibly matching TRBD1 (5 bases). The CDR3 totals 13 residues. CDR1 is ENHRY, CDR2 SYGVKD, per germline. The germline V and J ends were trimmed by 3 bases and 6 bases, with 9 bases remaining between them. CDR3 sequence: CAISDRGSQPQHF. CDR3 DNA: TGTGCCATCAGTGATAGGGGCAGTCAGCCCCAGCATTTT.

This clonotype turned up a few times. The chain has TRBV5-1 and TRBJ2-7, with TRBD1 matching 8 bases. V trimming: 0 bases; J trimming: 2 bases; junction bases outside the gene matches: 7. The CDR3 loop spans 16 amino acids. In germline, CDR1 is SGHRS, CDR2 YFSETQ. Here the CDR3 DNA reads TGCGCCAGCAGCTTGGGACCGGGACAGGTGACCTACGAGCAGTACTTC. Its translation: CASSLGPGQVTYEQYF.